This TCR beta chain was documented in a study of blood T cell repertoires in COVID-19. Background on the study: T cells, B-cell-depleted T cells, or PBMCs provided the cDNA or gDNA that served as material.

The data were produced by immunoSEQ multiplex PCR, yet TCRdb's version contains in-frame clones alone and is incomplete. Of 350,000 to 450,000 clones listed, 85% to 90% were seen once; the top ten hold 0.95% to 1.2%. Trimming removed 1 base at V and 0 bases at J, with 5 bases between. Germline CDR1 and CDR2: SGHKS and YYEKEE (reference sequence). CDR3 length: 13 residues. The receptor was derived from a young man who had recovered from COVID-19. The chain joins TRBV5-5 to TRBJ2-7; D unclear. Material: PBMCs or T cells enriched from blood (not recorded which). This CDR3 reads CASSLSFSYEQYF. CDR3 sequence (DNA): TGTGCCAGCAGCTTGTCCTTCTCCTACGAGCAGTACTTC.